These 29 T cell receptor beta chains share one sample of origin, sequenced in a study of vaccination and CD4 T cells after COVID-19. No antigen has been assigned to these receptors. Described treatment: roughly nine-day PBMC culture with coronavirus spike peptide pools or control peptides (ViraFEST assay). Oncomine TCR Beta short-read sequencing was applied to DNA from cultured CD4+ T cells. Each CDR3 protein is one row after TCRdb ran MiXCR on the PCR reads. The sample includes 11,000 or so distinct CDR3 sequences, 35% to 55% of them seen just once. Sequencing input: cultured CD4+ T cells from blood. The receptors here all came from a human donor with COVID-19.

The chain carries TRBV30 and TRBJ1-2; 9 positions match TRBD1. In germline, CDR1 is GTSNPN, CDR2 SVGIG (reference sequence). The CDR3 loop spans 13 amino acids. The trim removed 2 bases at V and 7 bases at J, leaving 5 bases unmatched. The CDR3 bases are TGTGCCTGGAGTTTCGGGACAGGGAGTGGCTACACCTTC. It codes for CAWSFGTGSGYTF.

The chain joins TRBV6-1 to TRBJ1-3; TRBD1 is a possible D gene (5 bases). Trimming left V 10 bases short and J 0 bases short, with 19 bases between. Germline V gene sequence: CDR1 MNHNS, CDR2 SASEGT. The CDR3 has 16 amino acids. In DNA, the CDR3 is TGTGCCATCCTAATCTTAGGGGCGGACTCTGGAAACACCATATATTTT. Its translation is CAILILGADSGNTIYF.

This sequence joins TRBV7-2 and TRBJ1-6; TRBD1 matches 8 bases. CDR1 is SGHTA and CDR2 is FQGNSA in the germline V gene. Trimming at V came to 5 bases and at J to 6 bases, leaving 6 bases not matched to a gene. This CDR3 comprises 15 residues. The CDR3 nucleotides read TGTGCCAGCAGCCTGACGACAGGGGCTAATTCACCCCTCCACTTT. Residues: CASSLTTGANSPLHF.

This clonotype has more than one count but fewer than ten. The J gene is TRBJ2-3, the V gene TRBV7-9; 14 nucleotides align to TRBD2. Unmatched junction bases numbered 6, after V lost 5 bases and J lost 2 bases. The germline V gene encodes CDR1 SEHNR and CDR2 FQNEAQ (reference sequence). The CDR3 is made up of 17 amino acids. DNA of the CDR3: TGTGCCAGCAGCCCCGGGACTAGCGGGGGACACACAGATACGCAGTATTTT. It encodes CASSPGTSGGHTDTQYF.

This clonotype has only one observation. Germline and junction disagree at one end, which may indicate a read error. The V gene is TRBV7-7, the J gene TRBJ2-2, with 11 bases matching TRBD1. Germline CDR1 reads SSHAT; CDR2 reads FNYEAQ (reference sequence). This CDR3 comprises 18 residues. The chain's CDR3 is CASSSKPGQGANTGELFF. The CDR3 region has the DNA TGTGCTAGCAGCTCTAAACCGGGACAGGGGGCGAACACCGGGGAGCTGTTTTTT.

The chain carries TRBV6-5 and TRBJ1-2; TRBD1 matches 9 bases. CDR1 and CDR2 from the germline V gene are MNHEY and SVGAGI. The CDR3 has 14 amino acids. Losses at the gene ends were 2 bases for V and 4 bases for J; bases not matched to a gene: 2. Here the CDR3 reads CASSYQDRGYGYTF. CDR3 coding DNA: TGTGCCAGCAGTTACCAGGACAGGGGCTATGGCTACACCTTC.

V is TRBV20-1 and J is TRBJ2-7, with D unclear. V shed 6 bases and J shed 3 bases, with 9 bases lying between them. Germline loops: CDR1 DFQATT, CDR2 SNEGSKA (reference sequence). The CDR3 consists of 11 residues. The CDR3 here is CSARTGYEQYF. DNA of the CDR3: TGCAGTGCGCGGACGGGCTACGAGCAGTACTTC.

The chain links TRBV19 to TRBJ2-2, with 7 positions matching TRBD1. V was pared by 5 bases and J by 7 bases, with 10 bases of the junction left unmatched. This CDR3 comprises 15 residues. Germline-derived CDR1 and CDR2 are LNHDA and SQIVND (reference sequence). The CDR3 region has the DNA TGTGCCAGTAGTCACCTACAGGGGCGAGACGGGGAGCTGTTTTTT. Protein product: CASSHLQGRDGELFF.

This clonotype was counted only a few times. V and J are TRBV2 and TRBJ2-6; D is possibly TRBD2 (6 bases). Trimming left V 5 bases short and J 0 bases short, with 14 bases between. The CDR3 sequence is 17 residues long. Per germline, CDR1 SNHLY and CDR2 FYNNEI. The CDR3 loop is CASSQIPDYSGANVLTF. The DNA for the CDR3 is TGTGCCAGCAGTCAAATACCGGACTACTCTGGGGCCAACGTCCTGACTTTC.

This clonotype was observed a few times. The V and J genes are TRBV20-1 and TRBJ1-6; D remains unclear. This CDR3 spans 13 amino acids. CDR1 DFQATT and CDR2 SNEGSKA come from the germline V gene (reference sequence). Between the trimmed V and J ends, which lost 5 bases and 7 bases, there was a span of 12 bases. The CDR3 here is CSAPGEGNSPLHF. CDR3 sequence (DNA): TGCAGTGCTCCCGGGGAGGGAAATTCACCCCTCCACTTT.

The chain uses TRBV7-8 and TRBJ2-5; tentatively, D is TRBD1 (6 bases). CDR1 is SGHVS and CDR2 is FQNEAQ in the germline V gene. This CDR3 comprises 14 residues. Trimming took 5 bases from V and 5 from J, leaving 15 bases between them. The chain's CDR3 is CASSTKQGRETQYF. Here the CDR3 DNA reads TGTGCCAGCAGCACAAAACAGGGAAGGGAGACCCAGTACTTC.

This clonotype has only a few counts. This chain joins TRBV27 and TRBJ1-6, with D possibly TRBD1 on 5 matching bases. The V gene's germline CDR1 is MNHEY and CDR2 SMNVEV (reference sequence). V was clipped by 6 bases and J by 5 bases, with 14 bases between them. CDR3 size: 15 residues. This CDR3 reads CASSPGRANNSPLHF. As DNA, the CDR3 is TGTGCCAGCAGCCCGGGACGGGCTAATAATTCACCCCTCCACTTT.

This clonotype has just a few counts. This rearrangement joins TRBV6-2 or TRBV6-3 to TRBJ1-2, with a possible D match to TRBD1 (5 bases). Trimming left V 5 bases short and J 4 bases short, with 14 bases between. Germline V gives CDR1 MNHEY, CDR2 SVGEGT. The CDR3 spans 14 residues. As DNA, the CDR3 is TGTGCCAGCAGTCCGGGGAGGGGCACCTATGGCTACACCTTC. Encoded protein: CASSPGRGTYGYTF.

The gene calls are TRBV5-4 and TRBJ2-7, with TRBD2 identical over 8 bases. The trim removed 4 bases at V and 3 bases at J, leaving 6 bases unmatched. Germline assignment: CDR1 SGHNT and CDR2 YYREEE (reference sequence). The CDR3 runs to 14 residues. The CDR3 region has the DNA TGTGCCAGCAGCCCGGGGGGGGTTCTCTACGAGCAGTACTTC. It translates to CASSPGGVLYEQYF.

The V call is TRBV19, the J call TRBJ1-2; TRBD1 is a possible D gene (5 bases). Trimming left V 6 bases short and J 2 bases short, with 19 bases between. Germline assignment: CDR1 LNHDA and CDR2 SQIVND (reference sequence). CDR3 length: 16 amino acids. Here the CDR3 DNA reads TGTGCCAGTAGCCCAATCCCGGGACCGCAGAACTATGGCTACACCTTC. It yields the protein CASSPIPGPQNYGYTF.

This clonotype was seen more than once but under ten times. The gene calls are TRBV6-1 and TRBJ1-5; 9 bases are shared with TRBD1. Per germline, CDR1 MNHNS and CDR2 SASEGT. CDR3 length: 13 amino acids. V gave up 6 bases and J gave up 4 bases; unmatched junction bases: 1. CDR3 sequence reads: CASRDRGNQPQHF. CDR3 nucleotide sequence: TGTGCCAGCAGAGACAGGGGGAATCAGCCCCAGCATTTT.

The chain combines TRBV7-8 with TRBJ2-3; D perhaps matches TRBD2 (6 bases). There are 13 residues in the CDR3. V shed 5 bases and J shed 3 bases, with 9 bases lying between them. Germline V gives CDR1 SGHVS, CDR2 FQNEAQ. The CDR3 loop reads CASSRDLTDTQYF. The CDR3 coding sequence is TGTGCCAGCAGCCGGGACTTAACAGATACGCAGTATTTT.

The gene calls are TRBV2 and TRBJ2-5; 12 nucleotides line up with TRBD2. V lost 7 bases to trimming and J lost 2 bases; unmatched junction nucleotides: 5. CDR3 length: 15 residues. The germline gives CDR1 SNHLY, CDR2 FYNNEI. CDR3 region: CASTSSGGAQETQYF. In DNA, the CDR3 is TGTGCCAGCACCTCTAGCGGGGGGGCACAAGAGACCCAGTACTTC.

The chain uses TRBV10-1 and TRBJ1-5, with D uncertain. The CDR3 runs to 11 residues. V was clipped by 6 bases and J by 3 bases, with 3 bases between them. Germline CDR1 WNHNN, CDR2 SYGVQD (reference sequence). The CDR3 loop reads CASSNNQPQHF. The CDR3 DNA reads as TGCGCCAGCAGCAACAATCAGCCCCAGCATTTT.

This clonotype was seen only a few times. In DNA form, the CDR3 reads TGTGCCAGCAGTCCGCTCAGGGGGCATGAGCAGTTCTTC. Residues: CASSPLRGHEQFF. This chain connects TRBV27 to TRBJ2-1; 8 nucleotides line up with TRBD1. V trimming: 5 bases; J trimming: 8 bases; junction bases outside the gene matches: 5. The CDR3 totals 13 residues. The germline V gene encodes CDR1 MNHEY and CDR2 SMNVEV (reference sequence).

The chain couples TRBV27 to TRBJ2-2, with no clear D. Trimming took off 3 bases at V and 11 bases at J, with 7 bases between the two ends. Germline assignment: CDR1 MNHEY and CDR2 SMNVEV (reference sequence). The CDR3 runs 11 residues. CDR3: CASSFGGELFF. CDR3 nucleotides: TGTGCCAGCAGTTTTGGCGGAGAGCTGTTTTTT.

The rearrangement uses TRBV27 and TRBJ2-1; D gene ambiguous. The V gene lost 6 bases and the J gene lost 5 bases, with 11 bases spanning the gap. Germline V gene data show CDR1 as MNHEY and CDR2 as SMNVEV (reference sequence). This CDR3 spans 13 amino acids. CDR3 DNA: TGTGCCAGCAGGGACGGATTCAACAATGAGCAGTTCTTC. This translates into CASRDGFNNEQFF.

V is TRBV20-1 and J is TRBJ2-3; maybe TRBD1 (5 bases). The CDR3 sequence is 15 residues long. Trimming removed 2 bases at V and 1 base at J, with 13 bases between. Per the germline V gene, CDR1 is DFQATT and CDR2 is SNEGSKA (reference sequence). The chain's CDR3 is CSARNPVGGTDTQYF. CDR3 in DNA: TGCAGTGCTAGAAACCCGGTAGGGGGCACAGATACGCAGTATTTT.

The genes are TRBV7-2 and TRBJ1-2; no definite D call. Germline V gene sequence: CDR1 SGHTA, CDR2 FQGNSA. V lost 1 base, J lost 7 bases, and 4 bases lay in between. This CDR3 spans 11 amino acids. CDR3 DNA sequence: TGTGCCAGCAGCTTAGGGGGTGGCTACACCTTC. This sequence encodes CASSLGGGYTF.

The chain employs TRBV20-1 and TRBJ2-3, with TRBD2 identical over 10 bases. This CDR3 spans 15 amino acids. The junction had 11 bases not matched to a gene; V was cut back by 6 bases and J by 5 bases. Germline V gene data show CDR1 as DFQATT and CDR2 as SNEGSKA (reference sequence). The DNA for the CDR3 is TGCAGTGCGGGACCGAGCGGGGGGGCCGGAGATACGCAGTATTTT. It is translated as CSAGPSGGAGDTQYF.

V is TRBV7-2 and J is TRBJ1-5; D is perhaps TRBD1 (6 bases). Between the trimmed V and J ends, which lost 5 bases and 16 bases, there was a span of 24 bases. CDR1 is SGHTA, CDR2 FQGNSA, per germline. The CDR3 consists of 14 residues. CDR3 protein: CASSPEGDDPVRHF. CDR3 nucleotides: TGTGCCAGCAGCCCAGAGGGGGATGACCCTGTAAGACATTTT. Supplemented by reference TRBV7-2 and TRBJ1-5, the full variable domain reads GAGVSQSPSNKVTEKGKDVELRCDPISGHTALYWYRQSLGQGLEFLIYFQGNSAPDKSGLPSDRFSAERTGGSVSTLTIQRTQQEDSAVYLCASSPEGDDPVRHFGDGTRLSIL.

This clonotype has just a few counts. CDR3 nucleotide sequence: TGTGCCAGCAGTGAAGCTATCGCGAGTACTGGAAACACCATATATTTT. This sequence encodes CASSEAIASTGNTIYF. The chain uses TRBV6-1 and TRBJ1-3; no definite D call. V lost 0 bases, J lost 2 bases, and 11 bases lay in between. The CDR3 consists of 16 residues. Germline-derived CDR1 and CDR2 are MNHNS and SASEGT.

The chain recombines TRBV20-1 with TRBJ1-5, with 7 bases aligning to TRBD1. V shed 1 base, J shed 2 bases, and the junction held 8 bases outside the gene matches. Germline V gene lookup returns CDR1 DFQATT and CDR2 SNEGSKA (reference sequence). The CDR3 loop spans 16 amino acids. The CDR3 DNA reads TGCAGTGCTAGAGCGAGGGGGCCTTTTGGCAATCAGCCCCAGCATTTT. Amino acids: CSARARGPFGNQPQHF.

This clonotype was found once. This rearrangement joins TRBV18 to TRBJ2-7, with D perhaps TRBD1 (5 bases). Trimming cost V 2 bases and J 0 bases, with 11 bases left between them. The CDR3 has 15 residues. Germline CDR1 KGHSH, CDR2 LQKENI. CDR3 loop: CASSPGNRNSYEQYF. CDR3 bases: TGTGCCAGCTCACCAGGGAACAGGAACTCCTACGAGCAGTACTTC.